The 4 T cell receptor beta chains in this list originate from one sample, sequenced in a study of blood T cell repertoires in COVID-19. Sequencing was performed with immunoSEQ multiplex PCR; in TCRdb, only in-frame clones are kept and a portion is missing. Of a few hundred thousand clones in the sample, less than 90% were seen once. The sequenced material came from PBMCs or T cells enriched from blood (not recorded which). Receptors were obtained from a woman between 50 and 59 years old who had recovered from COVID-19.

The table lists this clone with a count of one. The chain is built from TRBV3-1 (or the pseudogene TRBV3-2) and TRBJ2-2, with 15 bases aligning to TRBD2. Germline V gives CDR1 LGHDT, CDR2 YNNKEL (reference sequence). The CDR3 consists of 19 residues. With 4 bases clipped from V and 0 bases from J, the junction kept 6 bases outside the gene matches. CDR3 in DNA: TGTGCCAGCAGCCGTTACGGACTAGCGGGGGGGCCGAACACCGGGGAGCTGTTTTTT. As protein: CASSRYGLAGGPNTGELFF.

The chain carries TRBV6-2 or TRBV6-3 and TRBJ2-4; D unclear. The V gene lost 0 bases and the J gene lost 0 bases, with 12 bases spanning the gap. Germline CDR1 and CDR2: MNHEY and SVGEGT. This CDR3 comprises 17 residues. DNA of the CDR3: TGTGCCAGCAGTTACTCTCTGGGCAGTGGAGCCAAAAACATTCAGTACTTC. Its protein product is CASSYSLGSGAKNIQYF.

This clone was picked up a small number of times. The chain is built from TRBV3-1 (or the pseudogene TRBV3-2) and TRBJ2-7, with D possibly being TRBD1 (7 bases). The V end was cut by 1 base, the J end by 6 bases, with 10 bases between. The V gene's germline CDR1 is LGHDT and CDR2 YNNKEL (reference sequence). The CDR3 is made up of 13 amino acids. The CDR3 loop reads CASSQGRGVEQYF. The DNA of the CDR3 is TGTGCCAGCAGCCAAGGCAGGGGGGTCGAGCAGTACTTC.

The rearrangement links TRBV4-1 to TRBJ2-3; 7 bases line up with TRBD1. V was clipped by 2 bases and J by 2 bases; unmatched bases: 4. This CDR3 is 15 amino acids long. Germline loops: CDR1 MGHRA, CDR2 YSYEKL. The CDR3 nucleotides are TGCGCCAGCAGCCAATGGGACAGAGACACAGATACGCAGTATTTT. Protein sequence: CASSQWDRDTDTQYF.